This entry concerns a single TCR beta chain. Participant age was roughly 18 to 90 years, and participants resided in approximately 25 US areas. Cohort placement rested on clinical history that participants reported themselves. The germline V gene encodes CDR1 LGHNA and CDR2 YNFKEQ. The V end was cut by 3 bases, the J end by 5 bases, with 13 bases between. CDR3 length: 14 amino acids. The record originates from a study of blood T cell repertoires in COVID-19. Turning to the study itself: The United States, Italy and Spain provided the acute and convalescent COVID-19 samples.

Source study methods: Reference gene primer amplification yielded estimated nucleated cell counts. Method: immunoSEQ multiplex PCR; TCRdb's copy keeps in-frame clones and lacks some. V and J calls and clone size follow that table, whereas D and trimming were derived from the DNA. This sample has about 180,000 clones, with roughly nine tenths found just once. The chain uses TRBV4-2 and TRBJ1-2; weak D call: TRBD1 (6 bases). Sequences were obtained from PBMCs or T cells enriched from blood (not recorded which). The source is a woman aged 40 to 50 with acute COVID-19. The CDR3 DNA is TGTGCCAGCAGCCATCCAGGGGACCGGTATGGCTACACCTTC. It specifies CASSHPGDRYGYTF.